A single sample is the source of the 5 T cell receptor beta chains below, sequenced in a study of T cell responses to AZD1222 COVID-19 vaccine. The assay was immunoSEQ multiplex PCR, and TCRdb's table has in-frame clones only and misses some. The sample holds 150,000 or so clones, 90% to 95% seen once. The starting material was peripheral blood, obtained on day 0 of AZD1222 vaccination. All receptors come from an adult in good health.

The rearrangement links TRBV14 to TRBJ2-1, with TRBD2 matching 12 bases. Germline-derived CDR1 and CDR2 are SGHDN and FVKESK. This CDR3 comprises 16 residues. Trimming removed 4 bases from V and 2 bases from J; junction bases left unmatched: 3. CDR3 residues: CASSPRLAGAYNEQFF. CDR3 sequence (DNA): TGTGCCAGCAGCCCGCGACTAGCGGGGGCCTACAATGAGCAGTTCTTC.

This rearrangement joins TRBV15 to TRBJ2-5; TRBD1 agrees at 10 bases. J lost 5 bases, V lost 4 bases, and 19 bases had no gene match. The CDR3 loop spans 19 amino acids. Germline V lookup: CDR1 LNHNV, CDR2 YYDKDF (reference sequence). Written as DNA, the CDR3 is TGTGCCACCAGCATTGACCGGGACAGGGGCCCCATTCGGGAGGAGACCCAGTACTTC. It is translated as CATSIDRDRGPIREETQYF. Using reference TRBV15 and TRBJ2-5 for the parts outside the CDR3, the full variable domain is DAMVIQNPRYQVTQFGKPVTLSCSQTLNHNVMYWYQQKSSQAPKLLFHYYDKDFNNEADTPDNFQSRRPNTSFCFLDIRSPGLGDTAMYLCATSIDRDRGPIREETQYFGPGTRLLVL.

This chain joins TRBV7-2 and TRBJ2-5; TRBD2 is a possible D gene (6 bases). The V end was cut by 2 bases, the J end by 3 bases, with 13 bases between. This CDR3 region has 15 residues. The germline gives CDR1 SGHTA, CDR2 FQGNSA. The CDR3 nucleotides read TGTGCCAGCAGCTTACCCTGGCGGGGCAAAGAGACCCAGTACTTC. It yields the protein CASSLPWRGKETQYF.

CDR3: CASSPPAQDEQFF. The CDR3 nucleotides read TGTGCCAGCAGCCCCCCGGCGCAGGATGAGCAGTTCTTC. J is TRBJ2-1 and V is TRBV7-9; D unresolved. The V gene's germline CDR1 is SEHNR and CDR2 FQNEAQ (reference sequence). This CDR3 region has 13 residues. V was trimmed by 5 bases and J by 8 bases, leaving 13 bases between them.

The gene calls are TRBV11-3 and TRBJ2-2; D ambiguous. The CDR3 runs to 13 residues. V lost 8 bases and J lost 3, with 10 bases in between. The germline gives CDR1 SGHNT, CDR2 YENEEA. The CDR3 loop is CASSFLYTGELFF. In DNA, the CDR3 is TGTGCCAGCTCGTTTCTATACACCGGGGAGCTGTTTTTT.